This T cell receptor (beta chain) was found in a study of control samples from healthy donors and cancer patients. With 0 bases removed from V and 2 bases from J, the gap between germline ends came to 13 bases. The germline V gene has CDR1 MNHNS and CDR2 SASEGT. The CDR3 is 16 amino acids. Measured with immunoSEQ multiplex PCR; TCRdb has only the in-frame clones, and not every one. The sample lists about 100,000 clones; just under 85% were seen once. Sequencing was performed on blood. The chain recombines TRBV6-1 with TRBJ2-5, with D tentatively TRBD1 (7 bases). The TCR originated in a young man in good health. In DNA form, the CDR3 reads TGTGCCAGCAGTGAAGCGCGTCAGGGGGGACAAGAGACCCAGTACTTC. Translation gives CASSEARQGGQETQYF.